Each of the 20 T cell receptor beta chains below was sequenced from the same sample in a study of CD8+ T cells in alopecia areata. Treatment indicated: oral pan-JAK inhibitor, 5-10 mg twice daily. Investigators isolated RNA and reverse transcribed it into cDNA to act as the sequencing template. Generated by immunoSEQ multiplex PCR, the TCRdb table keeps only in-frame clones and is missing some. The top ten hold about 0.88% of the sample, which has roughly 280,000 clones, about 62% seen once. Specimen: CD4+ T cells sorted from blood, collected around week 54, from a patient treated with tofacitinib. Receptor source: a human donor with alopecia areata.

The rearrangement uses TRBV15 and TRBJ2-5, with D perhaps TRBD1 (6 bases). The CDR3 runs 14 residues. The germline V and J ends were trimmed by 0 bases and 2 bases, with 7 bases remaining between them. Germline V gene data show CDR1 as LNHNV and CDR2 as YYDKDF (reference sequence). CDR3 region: CATSRDDRQETQYF. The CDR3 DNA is TGTGCCACCAGCAGAGATGACAGGCAAGAGACCCAGTACTTC.

The CDR3 DNA follows: TGTGCCAGCAGTGAATATAGGAGAGATTTTACCTACGAGCAGTACTTC. As protein: CASSEYRRDFTYEQYF. The chain employs TRBV25-1 and TRBJ2-7; no reliable D call. The CDR3 runs to 16 residues. The germline V and J ends were trimmed by 0 bases and 2 bases, with 14 bases remaining between them. Germline V gene lookup returns CDR1 MGHDK and CDR2 SYGVNS.

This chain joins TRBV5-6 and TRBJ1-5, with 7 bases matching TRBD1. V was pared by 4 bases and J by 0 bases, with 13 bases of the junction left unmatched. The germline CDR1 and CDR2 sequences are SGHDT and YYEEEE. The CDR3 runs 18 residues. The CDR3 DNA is TGTGCCAGCAGCCAACAGGGGACCCGATTCAATAGCAATCAGCCCCAGCATTTT. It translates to CASSQQGTRFNSNQPQHF. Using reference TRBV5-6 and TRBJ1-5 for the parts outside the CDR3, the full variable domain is DAGVTQSPTHLIKTRGQQVTLRCSPKSGHDTVSWYQQALGQGPQFIFQYYEEEERQRGNFPDRFSGHQFPNYSSELNVNALLLGDSALYLCASSQQGTRFNSNQPQHFGDGTRLSIL.

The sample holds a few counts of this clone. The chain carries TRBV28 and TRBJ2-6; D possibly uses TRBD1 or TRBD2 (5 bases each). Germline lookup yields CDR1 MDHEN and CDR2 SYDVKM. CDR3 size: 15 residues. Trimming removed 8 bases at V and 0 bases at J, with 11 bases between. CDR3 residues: CASGEGLSGANVLTF. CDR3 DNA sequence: TGTGCCAGCGGCGAGGGGCTCTCTGGGGCCAACGTCCTGACTTTC.

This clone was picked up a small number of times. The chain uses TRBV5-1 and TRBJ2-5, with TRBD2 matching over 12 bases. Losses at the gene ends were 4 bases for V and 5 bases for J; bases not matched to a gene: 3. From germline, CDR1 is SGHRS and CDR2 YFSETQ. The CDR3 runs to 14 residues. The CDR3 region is CASSRTSGAETQYF. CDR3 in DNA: TGCGCCAGCAGCCGGACTAGCGGGGCCGAGACCCAGTACTTC.

The CDR3 spells CAWSKGSYEAFF. The CDR3 DNA sequence: TGTGCCTGGAGTAAAGGGTCCTATGAAGCTTTCTTT. The chain uses TRBV30 and TRBJ1-1; D gene ambiguous. Germline V gene data show CDR1 as GTSNPN and CDR2 as SVGIG (reference sequence). This CDR3 comprises 12 residues. The V end lost 2 bases, the J end lost 7 bases, and 11 bases lay between the germline ends.

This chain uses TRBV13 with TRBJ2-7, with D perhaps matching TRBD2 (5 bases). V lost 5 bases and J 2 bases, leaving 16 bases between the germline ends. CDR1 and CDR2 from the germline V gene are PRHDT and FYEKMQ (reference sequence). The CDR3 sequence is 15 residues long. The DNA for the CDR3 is TGTGCCAGCAGCATCCGGGAACGCAGGACCTACGAGCAGTACTTC. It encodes CASSIRERRTYEQYF.

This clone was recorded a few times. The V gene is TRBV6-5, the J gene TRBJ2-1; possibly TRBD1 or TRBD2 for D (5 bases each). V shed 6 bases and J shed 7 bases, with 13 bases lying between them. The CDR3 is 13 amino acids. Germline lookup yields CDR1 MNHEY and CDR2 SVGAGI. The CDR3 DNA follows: TGTGCCAGCAGGACCGGGGCGAGAAATGAGCAGTTCTTC. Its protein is CASRTGARNEQFF.

CDR3 in amino acids: CASSPIGSYEQYF. The CDR3 region has the DNA TGCGCCAGCAGCCCCATCGGCTCCTACGAGCAGTACTTC. The chain links TRBV5-1 to TRBJ2-7; D is unresolved. The CDR3 covers 13 residues. Germline values: CDR1 SGHRS, CDR2 YFSETQ. Trimming left V 4 bases short and J 0 bases short, with 8 bases between.

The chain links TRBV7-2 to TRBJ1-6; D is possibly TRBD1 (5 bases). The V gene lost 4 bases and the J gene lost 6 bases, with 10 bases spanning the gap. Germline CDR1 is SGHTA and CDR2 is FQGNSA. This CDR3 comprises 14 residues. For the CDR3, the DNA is TGTGCCAGCAGCTCCCTTGGGGCTAATTCACCCCTCCACTTT. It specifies CASSSLGANSPLHF.

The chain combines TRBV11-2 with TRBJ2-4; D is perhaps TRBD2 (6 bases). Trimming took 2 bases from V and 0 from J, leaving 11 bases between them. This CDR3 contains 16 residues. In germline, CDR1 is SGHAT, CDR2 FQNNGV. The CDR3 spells CASSLNLGLAKNIQYF. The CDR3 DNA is TGTGCCAGCAGCTTAAATCTGGGACTAGCCAAAAACATTCAGTACTTC.

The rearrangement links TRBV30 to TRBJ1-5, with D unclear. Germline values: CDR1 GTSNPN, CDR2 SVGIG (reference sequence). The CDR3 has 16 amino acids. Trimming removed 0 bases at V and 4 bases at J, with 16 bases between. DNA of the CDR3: TGTGCCTGGAGTGTACAACGGGGATTGGGAAATCAGCCCCAGCATTTT. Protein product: CAWSVQRGLGNQPQHF. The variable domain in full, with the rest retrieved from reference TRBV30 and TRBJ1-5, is SQTIHQWPATLVQPVGSPLSLECTVEGTSNPNLYWYRQAAGRGLQLLFYSVGIGQISSEVPQNLSASRPQDRQFILSSKKLLLSDSGFYLCAWSVQRGLGNQPQHFGDGTRLSIL.

The CDR3 sequence is CASSRYNEQFF. The CDR3 bases are TGTGCCAGCAGTAGGTACAATGAGCAGTTCTTC. The chain joins TRBV2 to TRBJ2-1; D gene uncertain. Germline V CDR1 and CDR2: SNHLY, FYNNEI. The CDR3 is 11 amino acids. The V end lost 5 bases, the J end lost 4 bases, and 3 bases lay between the germline ends.

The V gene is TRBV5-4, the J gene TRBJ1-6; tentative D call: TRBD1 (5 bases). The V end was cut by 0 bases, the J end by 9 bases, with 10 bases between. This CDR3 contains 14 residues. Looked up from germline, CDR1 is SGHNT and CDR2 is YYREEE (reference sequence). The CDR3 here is CASSLEGWASPLHF. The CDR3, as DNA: TGTGCCAGCAGCTTGGAGGGGTGGGCTTCACCCCTCCACTTT. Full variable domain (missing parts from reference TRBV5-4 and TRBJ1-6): ETGVTQSPTHLIKTRGQQVTLRCSSQSGHNTVSWYQQALGQGPQFIFQYYREEENGRGNFPPRFSGLQFPNYSSELNVNALELDDSALYLCASSLEGWASPLHFGNGTRLTVT.

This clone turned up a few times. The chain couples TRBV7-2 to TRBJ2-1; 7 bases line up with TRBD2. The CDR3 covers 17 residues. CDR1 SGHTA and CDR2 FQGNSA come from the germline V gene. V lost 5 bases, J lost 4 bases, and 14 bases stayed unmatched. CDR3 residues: CASSPTVGGGRYNEQFF. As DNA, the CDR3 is TGTGCCAGCAGCCCCACAGTGGGGGGAGGGAGATACAATGAGCAGTTCTTC.

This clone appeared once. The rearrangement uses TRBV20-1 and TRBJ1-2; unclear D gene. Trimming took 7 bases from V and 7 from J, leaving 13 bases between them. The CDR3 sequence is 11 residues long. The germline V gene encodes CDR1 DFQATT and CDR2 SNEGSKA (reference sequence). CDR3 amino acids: CSGFGLGGYTF. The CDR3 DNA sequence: TGCAGTGGTTTTGGCCTCGGTGGCTACACCTTC.

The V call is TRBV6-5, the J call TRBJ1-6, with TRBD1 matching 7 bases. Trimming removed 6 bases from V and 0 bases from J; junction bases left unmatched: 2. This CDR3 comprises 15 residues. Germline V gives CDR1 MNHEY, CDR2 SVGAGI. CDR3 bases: TGTGCCAGCAGGAGGGACAGCTCCTATAATTCACCCCTCCACTTT. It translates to CASRRDSSYNSPLHF.

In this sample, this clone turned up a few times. The CDR3 is CSVGRFGIGRTEAFF. The CDR3 DNA sequence: TGCAGCGTTGGACGTTTCGGAATTGGGCGGACTGAAGCTTTCTTT. The chain recombines TRBV29-1 with TRBJ1-1; D ambiguous. V lost 4 bases and J lost 5, with 20 bases in between. This CDR3 contains 15 residues. The germline gives CDR1 SQVTM, CDR2 ANQGSEA.

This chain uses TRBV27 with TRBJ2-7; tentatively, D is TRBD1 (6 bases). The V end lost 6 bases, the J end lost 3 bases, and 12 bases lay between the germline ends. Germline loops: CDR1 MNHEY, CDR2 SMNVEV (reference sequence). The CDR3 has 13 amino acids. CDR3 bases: TGTGCCAGCAGACAGGGAGCGAACTACGAGCAGTACTTC. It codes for CASRQGANYEQYF.

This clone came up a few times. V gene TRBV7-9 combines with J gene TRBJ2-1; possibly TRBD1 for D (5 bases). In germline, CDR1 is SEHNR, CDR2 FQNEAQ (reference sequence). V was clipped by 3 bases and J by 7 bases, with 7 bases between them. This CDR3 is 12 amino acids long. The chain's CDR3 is CASSFQGNEQFF. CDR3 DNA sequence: TGTGCCAGCAGCTTCCAGGGAAATGAGCAGTTCTTC.